This T cell receptor (beta chain) was documented in a study of PD-L1 blockade in urothelial cancer. Turning to the study itself: Males with urothelial cancer arising in the bladder constituted about 90% of the roughly 29 patients. Analysis of the blood was performed 3 weeks (second dose) and 6 weeks after treatment start.

Generated by immunoSEQ multiplex PCR, the TCRdb table keeps only in-frame clones and is missing some. The data contain roughly 100,000 clones, approximately 87% of them seen just once; the ten biggest clones take up around 8.1%. V gave up 6 bases and J gave up 1 base; unmatched junction bases: 2. Germline values: CDR1 SQVTM, CDR2 ANQGSEA. The CDR3 consists of 15 residues. In the case of this clone: Its target is not known.

Time point in this sample: peripheral blood 6 weeks after treatment start. Findings and caveats of the study: Those with durable benefit had larger increases in tumor-associated blood clones at 3 weeks.

V is TRBV29-1 and J is TRBJ2-6; 11 nucleotides agree with TRBD1. The sequence was obtained from an older man with urothelial cancer. The input for sequencing was PBMCs, taken around atezolizumab (anti-PD-L1) treatment. The CDR3 region has the DNA TGCAGCGTGGGGGACAGGGGGTCTGGGGCCAACGTCCTGACTTTC. Amino acids: CSVGDRGSGANVLTF.